This TCR beta chain appears in the sequencing data of a study of human T cells and chemical hapten exposure. Documented time point: patch test 1, 2 weeks after DPC sensitization. The treatment denotes: therapeutic diphenylcyclopropenone sensitization with weekly scalp DPC. This clonotype showed up many times. Germline CDR1 reads MGHRA; CDR2 reads YSYEKL. The V segment lost 9 bases and the J segment 6 bases; nucleotides outside the gene matches: 7. The length of the CDR3 is 13 residues. TCRdb itself ran the RACE reads through MiXCR, one entry per CDR3 protein. The table shows 300,000 to 400,000 distinct CDR3 sequences, with around 7% occurring only once.

J is TRBJ1-1 and V is TRBV4-1; 10 bases are a match to TRBD1. This clonotype was obtained from a woman aged 18-35 years with alopecia areata. Some clones in this sample may be carry-over from other donors' samples. Sequenced material: whole blood, taken in connection with sensitization to the hapten diphenylcyclopropenone (DPC). DNA of the CDR3: TGCGCCAGGCTGGGACAGGGGAATCCTGAAGCTTTCTTT. Encoded protein: CARLGQGNPEAFF.